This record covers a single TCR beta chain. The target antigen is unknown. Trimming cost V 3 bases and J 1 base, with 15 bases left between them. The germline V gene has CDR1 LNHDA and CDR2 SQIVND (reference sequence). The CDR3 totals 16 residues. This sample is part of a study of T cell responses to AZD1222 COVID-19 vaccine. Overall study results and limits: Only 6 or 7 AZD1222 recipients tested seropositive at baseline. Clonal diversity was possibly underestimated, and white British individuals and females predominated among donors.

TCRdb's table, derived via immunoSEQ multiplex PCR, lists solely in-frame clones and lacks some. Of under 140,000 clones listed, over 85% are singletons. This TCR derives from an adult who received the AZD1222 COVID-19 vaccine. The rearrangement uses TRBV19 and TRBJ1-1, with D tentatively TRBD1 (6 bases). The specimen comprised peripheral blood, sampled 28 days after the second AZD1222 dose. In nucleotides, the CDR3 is TGTGCCAGTAGTATTATCTTCGGGGGCTGGAACACTGAAGCTTTCTTT. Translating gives CASSIIFGGWNTEAFF.